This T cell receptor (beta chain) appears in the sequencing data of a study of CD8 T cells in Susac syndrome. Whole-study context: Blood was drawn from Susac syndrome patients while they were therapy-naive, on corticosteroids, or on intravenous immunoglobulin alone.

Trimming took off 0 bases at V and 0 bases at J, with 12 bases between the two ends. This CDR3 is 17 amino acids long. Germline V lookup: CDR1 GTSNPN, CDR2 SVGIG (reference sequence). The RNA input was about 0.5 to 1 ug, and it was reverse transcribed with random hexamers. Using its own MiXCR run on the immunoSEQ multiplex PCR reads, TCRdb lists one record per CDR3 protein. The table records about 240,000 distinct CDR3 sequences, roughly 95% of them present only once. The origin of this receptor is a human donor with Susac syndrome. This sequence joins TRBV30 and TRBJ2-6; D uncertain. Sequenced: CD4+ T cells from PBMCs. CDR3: CAWSVGRTSSGANVLTF. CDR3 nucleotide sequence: TGTGCCTGGAGTGTGGGCAGGACGAGCTCTGGGGCCAACGTCCTGACTTTC.